The rows below give T cell receptor beta chains drawn from one sample of a study of T cell responses to AZD1222 COVID-19 vaccine. TCRdb keeps only in-frame clones here, not all; method: immunoSEQ multiplex PCR. This sample has under 150,000 clones, with about 90% found just once. The material sequenced was peripheral blood, taken 28 days after the second AZD1222 dose. The source is an adult who received the AZD1222 COVID-19 vaccine. The conserved cysteine and the conserved F or W are not part of the CDR3 here. Fields, in order: CDR3 protein, V gene.

CDR3 protein: ASSLSGTKNIQY; V gene: TRBV5-4
CDR3 protein: ASSPGWSRSDTQY; V gene: TRBV7-8
CDR3 protein: ASSSRRAPEAF; V gene: TRBV28
CDR3 protein: ASSLAPPGELF; V gene: TRBV7-2
CDR3 protein: ASSPGTVARTDTQY; V gene: TRBV19
CDR3 protein: ASSLVAGDALCF; V gene: TRBV7-8
CDR3 protein: ASRGTGSGNTIY; V gene: TRBV2
CDR3 protein: ASSMVGPGQPQH; V gene: TRBV19
CDR3 protein: ASSLRVAGGHSETQY; V gene: TRBV28
CDR3 protein: ASSSTVNTEAF; V gene: TRBV7-7
CDR3 protein: ASSRSEGSGYT; V gene: TRBV4-1
CDR3 protein: SGTENTEAF; V gene: TRBV29-1
CDR3 protein: ASSRRQGAGNEQF; V gene: TRBV5-1
CDR3 protein: ASSLFADTEAF; V gene: TRBV7-9
CDR3 protein: ASSLGDGSYEQY; V gene: TRBV6-5
CDR3 protein: ASSSHRDDSDYGYT; V gene: TRBV27
CDR3 protein: ASSHGGANTEAF; V gene: TRBV19
CDR3 protein: ASSQGQGTSEAF; V gene: TRBV3-1/TRBV3-2
CDR3 protein: ASSVRETQY; V gene: TRBV2
CDR3 protein: ASSQSLQGLSSPLH; V gene: TRBV3-1/TRBV3-2
CDR3 protein: ASSPGNTEAF; V gene: TRBV6-5
CDR3 protein: ATSQGGSDGELF; V gene: TRBV24-1
CDR3 protein: ASSTRQGLDTEAF; V gene: TRBV18
CDR3 protein: ASSPRLAGGSDEQF; V gene: TRBV7-9
CDR3 protein: ASSLDPSGQGDTEAF; V gene: TRBV5-1
CDR3 protein: ASSFTSYGYT; V gene: TRBV12-3/TRBV12-4
CDR3 protein: ASSLVRGIGDYGYT; V gene: TRBV5-6
CDR3 protein: ASSGGSSGANVLT; V gene: TRBV4-1
CDR3 protein: AWSLGGNSPLH; V gene: TRBV30
CDR3 protein: ASSPLAGNAETQY; V gene: TRBV27
CDR3 protein: ASALTGTNSPLH; V gene: TRBV6-4
CDR3 protein: AITASGTPNTGELF; V gene: TRBV10-3
CDR3 protein: ASSLIAGVGMGEQY; V gene: TRBV27
CDR3 protein: ASSQQGLNTEAF; V gene: TRBV6-5
CDR3 protein: ASSEFPYEQY; V gene: TRBV25-1
CDR3 protein: ASSVVVQSHEQF; V gene: TRBV9
CDR3 protein: ASRAQGNQPQH; V gene: TRBV6-5
CDR3 protein: ASSLRQGLIFYGYT; V gene: TRBV28
CDR3 protein: ASSLIGVGTDTQY; V gene: TRBV7-3
CDR3 protein: ASSIGSNTGELF; V gene: TRBV19